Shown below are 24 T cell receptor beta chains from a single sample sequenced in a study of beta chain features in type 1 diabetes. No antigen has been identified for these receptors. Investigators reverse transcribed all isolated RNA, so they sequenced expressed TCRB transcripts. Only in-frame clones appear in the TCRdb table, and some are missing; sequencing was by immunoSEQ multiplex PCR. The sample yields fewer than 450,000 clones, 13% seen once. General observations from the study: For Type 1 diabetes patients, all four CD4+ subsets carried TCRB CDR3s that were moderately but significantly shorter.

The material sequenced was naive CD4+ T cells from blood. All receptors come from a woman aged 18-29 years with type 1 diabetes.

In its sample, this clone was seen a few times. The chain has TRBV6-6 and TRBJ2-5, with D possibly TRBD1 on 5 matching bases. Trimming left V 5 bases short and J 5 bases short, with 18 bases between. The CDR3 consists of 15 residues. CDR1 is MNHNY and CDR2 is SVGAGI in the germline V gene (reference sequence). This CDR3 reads CASSRRTIRSETQYF. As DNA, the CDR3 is TGTGCCAGCAGTCGCCGGACAATCCGATCGGAGACCCAGTACTTC.

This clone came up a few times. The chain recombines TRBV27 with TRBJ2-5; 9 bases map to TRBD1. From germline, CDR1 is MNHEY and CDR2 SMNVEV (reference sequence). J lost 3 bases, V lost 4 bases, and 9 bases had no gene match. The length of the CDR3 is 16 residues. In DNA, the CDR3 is TGTGCCAGCAGTTCCGCCCAGGGACAGGGTAAAGAGACCCAGTACTTC. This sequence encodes CASSSAQGQGKETQYF.

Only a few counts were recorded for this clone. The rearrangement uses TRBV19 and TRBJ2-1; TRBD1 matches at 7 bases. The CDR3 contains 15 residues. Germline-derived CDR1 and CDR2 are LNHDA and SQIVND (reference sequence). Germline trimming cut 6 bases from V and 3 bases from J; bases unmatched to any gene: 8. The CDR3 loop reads CASSQLGGYYNEQFF. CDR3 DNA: TGTGCCAGTAGCCAACTAGGGGGCTACTACAATGAGCAGTTCTTC.

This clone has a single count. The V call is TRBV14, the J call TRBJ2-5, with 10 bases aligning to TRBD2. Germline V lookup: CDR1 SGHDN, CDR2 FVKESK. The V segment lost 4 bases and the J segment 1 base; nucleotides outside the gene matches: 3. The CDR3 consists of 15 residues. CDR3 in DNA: TGTGCCAGCAGCCTCCGACTAGCGGGCCAAGAGACCCAGTACTTC. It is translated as CASSLRLAGQETQYF.

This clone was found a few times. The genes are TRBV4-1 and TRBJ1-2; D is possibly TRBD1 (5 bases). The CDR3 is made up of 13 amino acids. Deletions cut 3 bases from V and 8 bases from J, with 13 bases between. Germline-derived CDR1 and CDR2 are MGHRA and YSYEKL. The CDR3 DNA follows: TGCGCCAGCAGCCAGGCCGGCAGGGTCGGCTACACCTTC. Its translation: CASSQAGRVGYTF.

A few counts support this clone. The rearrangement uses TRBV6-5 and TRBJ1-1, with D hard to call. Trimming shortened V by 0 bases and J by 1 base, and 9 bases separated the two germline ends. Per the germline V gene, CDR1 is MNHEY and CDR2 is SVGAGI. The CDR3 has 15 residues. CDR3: CASSYSSVSNTEAFF. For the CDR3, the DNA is TGTGCCAGCAGTTACTCGAGCGTCTCGAACACTGAAGCTTTCTTT.

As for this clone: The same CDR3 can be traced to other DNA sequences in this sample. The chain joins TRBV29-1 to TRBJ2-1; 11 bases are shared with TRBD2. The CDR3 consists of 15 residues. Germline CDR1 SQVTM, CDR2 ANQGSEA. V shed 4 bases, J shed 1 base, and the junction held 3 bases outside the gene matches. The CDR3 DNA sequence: TGCAGCGTTGGGAGACTAGCGGGGTCCTACAATGAGCAGTTCTTC. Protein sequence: CSVGRLAGSYNEQFF.

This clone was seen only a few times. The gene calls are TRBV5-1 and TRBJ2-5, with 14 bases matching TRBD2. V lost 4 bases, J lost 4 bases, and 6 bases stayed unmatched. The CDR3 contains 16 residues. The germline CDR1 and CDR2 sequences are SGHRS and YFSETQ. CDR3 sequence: CASSDGTSGGRETQYF. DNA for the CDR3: TGCGCCAGCAGCGACGGGACTAGCGGGGGACGAGAGACCCAGTACTTC.

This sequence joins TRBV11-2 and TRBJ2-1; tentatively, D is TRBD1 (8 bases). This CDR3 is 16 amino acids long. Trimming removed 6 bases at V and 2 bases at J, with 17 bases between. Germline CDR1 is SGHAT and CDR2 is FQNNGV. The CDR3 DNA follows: TGTGCCAGCAGTAACAGGGGGACTACCCCCTACAATGAGCAGTTCTTC. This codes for CASSNRGTTPYNEQFF.

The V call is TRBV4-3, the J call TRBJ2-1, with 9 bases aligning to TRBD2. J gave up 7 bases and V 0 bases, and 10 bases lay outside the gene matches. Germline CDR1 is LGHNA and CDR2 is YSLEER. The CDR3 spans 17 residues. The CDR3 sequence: CASSQDFGTSWLNEQFF. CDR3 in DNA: TGCGCCAGCAGCCAAGATTTTGGGACTAGCTGGCTTAATGAGCAGTTCTTC.

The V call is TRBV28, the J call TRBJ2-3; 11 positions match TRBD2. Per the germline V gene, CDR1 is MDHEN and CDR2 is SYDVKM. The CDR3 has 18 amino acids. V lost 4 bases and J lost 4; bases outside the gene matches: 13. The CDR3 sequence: CASSSGALSGRGPDTQYF. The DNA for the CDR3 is TGTGCCAGCAGTTCCGGGGCCCTTAGCGGGAGGGGACCAGATACGCAGTATTTT.

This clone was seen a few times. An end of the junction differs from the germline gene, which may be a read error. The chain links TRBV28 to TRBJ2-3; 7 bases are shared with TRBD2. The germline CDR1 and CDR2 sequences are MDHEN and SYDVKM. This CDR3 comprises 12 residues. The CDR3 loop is CASGLAGDTQYF. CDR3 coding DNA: TGTGCCAGCGGTTTAGCGGGAGATACGCAGTATTTT. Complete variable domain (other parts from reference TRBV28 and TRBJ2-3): DVKVTQSSRYLVKRTGEKVFLECVQDMDHENMFWYRQDPGLGLRLIYFSYDVKMKEKGDIPEGYSVSREKKERFSLILESASTNQTSMYLCASGLAGDTQYFGPGTRLTVL.

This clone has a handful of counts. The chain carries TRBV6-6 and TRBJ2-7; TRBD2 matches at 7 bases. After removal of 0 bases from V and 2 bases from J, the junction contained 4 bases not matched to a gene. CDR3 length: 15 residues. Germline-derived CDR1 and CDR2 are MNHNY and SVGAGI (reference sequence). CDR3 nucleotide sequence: TGTGCCAGCAGTTACTCGCCGCGGGGGACCTACGAGCAGTACGTC. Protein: CASSYSPRGTYEQYV.

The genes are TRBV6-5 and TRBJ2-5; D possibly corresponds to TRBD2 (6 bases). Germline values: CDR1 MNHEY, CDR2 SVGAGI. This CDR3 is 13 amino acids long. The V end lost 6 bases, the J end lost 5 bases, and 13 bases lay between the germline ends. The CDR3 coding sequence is TGTGCCAGCAGACGGACTAAGAGGGAGACCCAGTACTTC. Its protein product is CASRRTKRETQYF.

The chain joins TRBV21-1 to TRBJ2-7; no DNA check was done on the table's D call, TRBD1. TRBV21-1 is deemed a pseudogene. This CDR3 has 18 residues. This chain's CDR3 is CASSKGAPVPRLSYEQYV. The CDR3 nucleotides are TGTGCCAGCAGCAAAGGGGCGCCGGTTCCCCGTCTATCCTACGAGCAGTACGTC.

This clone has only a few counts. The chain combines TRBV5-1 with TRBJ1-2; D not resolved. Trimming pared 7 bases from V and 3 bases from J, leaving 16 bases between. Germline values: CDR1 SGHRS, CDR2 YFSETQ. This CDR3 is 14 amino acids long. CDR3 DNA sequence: TGCGCCAGCTCCCCGATGGGCAGTTACTATGGCTACACCTTC. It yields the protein CASSPMGSYYGYTF.

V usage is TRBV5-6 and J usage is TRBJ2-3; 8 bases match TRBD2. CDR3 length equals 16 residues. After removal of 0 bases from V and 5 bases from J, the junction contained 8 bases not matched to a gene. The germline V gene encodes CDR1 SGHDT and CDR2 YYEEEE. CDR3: CASSLASGSGVDTQYF. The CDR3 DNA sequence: TGTGCCAGCAGCTTGGCTAGCGGGTCGGGGGTAGATACGCAGTATTTT.

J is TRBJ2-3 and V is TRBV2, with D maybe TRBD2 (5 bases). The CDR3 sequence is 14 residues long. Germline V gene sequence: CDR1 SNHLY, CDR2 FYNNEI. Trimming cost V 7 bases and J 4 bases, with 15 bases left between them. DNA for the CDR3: TGTGCCAGCAAAGAGGGCGCGTTATCAGATACGCAGTATTTT. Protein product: CASKEGALSDTQYF. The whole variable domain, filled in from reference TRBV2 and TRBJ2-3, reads EPEVTQTPSHQVTQMGQEVILRCVPISNHLYFYWYRQILGQKVEFLVSFYNNEISEKSEIFDDQFSVERPDGSNFTLKIRSTKLEDSAMYFCASKEGALSDTQYFGPGTRLTVL.

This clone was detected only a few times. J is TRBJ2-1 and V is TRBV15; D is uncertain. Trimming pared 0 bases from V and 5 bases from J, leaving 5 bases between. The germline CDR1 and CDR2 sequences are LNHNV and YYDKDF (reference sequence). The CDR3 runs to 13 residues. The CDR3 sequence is CATSRDNDNEQFF. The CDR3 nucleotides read TGTGCCACCAGCAGAGACAATGACAATGAGCAGTTCTTC.

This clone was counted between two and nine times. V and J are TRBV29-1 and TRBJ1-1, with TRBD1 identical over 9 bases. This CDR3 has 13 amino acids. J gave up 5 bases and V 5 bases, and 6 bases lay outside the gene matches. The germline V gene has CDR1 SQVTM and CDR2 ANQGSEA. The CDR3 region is CSVPGQGWTEAFF. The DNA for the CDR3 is TGCAGCGTTCCGGGACAGGGTTGGACTGAAGCTTTCTTT.

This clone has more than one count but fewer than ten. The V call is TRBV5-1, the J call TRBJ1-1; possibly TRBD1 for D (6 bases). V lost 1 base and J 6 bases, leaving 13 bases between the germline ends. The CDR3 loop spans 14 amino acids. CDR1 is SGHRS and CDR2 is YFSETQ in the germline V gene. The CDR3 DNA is TGCGCCAGCAGCTTGAATACAGGGCTCCCTGAAGCTTTCTTT. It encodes CASSLNTGLPEAFF.

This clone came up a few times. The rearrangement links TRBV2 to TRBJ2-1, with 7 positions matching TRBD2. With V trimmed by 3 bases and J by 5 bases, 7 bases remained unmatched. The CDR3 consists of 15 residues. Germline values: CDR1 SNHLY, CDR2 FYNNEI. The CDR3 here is CASSDGGGPHNEQFF. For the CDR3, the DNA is TGTGCCAGCAGTGATGGGGGAGGGCCACACAATGAGCAGTTCTTC.

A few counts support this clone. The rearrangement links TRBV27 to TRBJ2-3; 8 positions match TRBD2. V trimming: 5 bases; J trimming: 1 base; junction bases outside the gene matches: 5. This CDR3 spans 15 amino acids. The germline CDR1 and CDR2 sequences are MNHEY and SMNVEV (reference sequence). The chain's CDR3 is CASSRSGRRTDTQYF. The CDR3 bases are TGTGCCAGCAGTCGCAGCGGGAGACGCACAGATACGCAGTATTTT.

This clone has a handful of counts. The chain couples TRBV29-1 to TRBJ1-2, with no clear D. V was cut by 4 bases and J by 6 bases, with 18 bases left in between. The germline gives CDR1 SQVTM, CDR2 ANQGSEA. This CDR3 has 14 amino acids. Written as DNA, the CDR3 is TGCAGCGTTGCGAAGGGAGTAACTCTAAATGGCTACACCTTC. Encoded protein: CSVAKGVTLNGYTF.